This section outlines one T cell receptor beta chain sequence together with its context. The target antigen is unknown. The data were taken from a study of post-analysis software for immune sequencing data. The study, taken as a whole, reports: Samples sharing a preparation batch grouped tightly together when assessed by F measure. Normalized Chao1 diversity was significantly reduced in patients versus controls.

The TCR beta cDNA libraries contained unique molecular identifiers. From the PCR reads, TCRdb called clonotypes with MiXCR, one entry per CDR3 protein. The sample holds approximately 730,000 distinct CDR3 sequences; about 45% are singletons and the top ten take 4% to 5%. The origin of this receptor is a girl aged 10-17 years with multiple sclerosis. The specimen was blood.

CDR3 amino acids: CASSQGLAGGFEQFF. The CDR3 DNA reads as TGTGCCAGCAGCCAAGGGCTAGCGGGAGGGTTTGAGCAGTTCTTC. The J gene is TRBJ2-1, the V gene TRBV4-2; 12 bases are a match to TRBD2. V lost 1 base and J lost 9; bases outside the gene matches: 4. Germline CDR1 LGHNA, CDR2 YNFKEQ. The CDR3 runs 15 residues.